This T cell receptor (beta chain) was obtained from a study of CD8 T cells in ankylosing spondylitis. Overall study findings and caveats: In ankylosing spondylitis blood, a motif of roughly 8 highly homologous TCR beta variants appeared characteristic. Matched ankylosing spondylitis synovial fluid reportedly showed significant enrichment of disease-linked clones.

CDR1 and CDR2 (germline): KGHDR, SFDVKD. The CDR3 is 16 residues long. Trimming removed 4 bases at V and 5 bases at J, with 18 bases between. On this clonotype itself: The antigen is not known.

In making TCR beta libraries, quantitative 5'-RACE with molecular barcodes was used. TCRdb independently ran MiXCR on the 5' RACE reads; one entry per CDR3 protein. The data contain approximately 540,000 distinct CDR3 sequences, more than 9.5% of them seen just once; the ten biggest clones take up over 6.5%. Input material: blood, either unsorted or a sorted T cell fraction (not recorded which). This sequence joins TRBV24-1 and TRBJ2-3; perhaps TRBD2 as D (5 bases). The sequence was collected from a male donor with ankylosing spondylitis. CDR3 loop: CATSDLERSSGDTQYF. The CDR3 nucleotides are TGTGCCACCAGTGACCTGGAGCGGTCCTCCGGAGATACGCAGTATTTT.